The sequence of this T cell receptor (beta chain) was determined in a study of cytomegalovirus exposure and HLA in healthy donors. Study at large: Among about 190 million T cells, an earlier analysis found 117 million unique TCR beta sequences. Study findings and constraints: An apparent linkage of common viral pathogens to several of the most significant clusters emerged in a later analysis. A reported reduction in N-insertions relative to the roughly 610-donor mean was seen in an Asian-associated ancestry cluster in a later analysis. Most TCR sequences showed up rarely, but some public TCRs showed up in many donors.

Concerning this clone itself: Its target is unknown.

Researchers ran the PCR with 60 Vbeta and 13 Jbeta primers. The repertoire was sequenced with immunoSEQ multiplex PCR; TCRdb's copy has only in-frame clones and lacks some. Found here are over 150,000 clones, over 65% of them singletons; the top ten hold under 3%. The germline V gene has CDR1 WNHNN and CDR2 SYGVQD (reference sequence). The CDR3 is 15 residues long. Trimming at V came to 4 bases and at J to 6 bases, leaving 8 bases not matched to a gene. The sample was PBMCs. The receptor's source is a woman in her twenties or thirties in good health and CMV-seronegative. This chain links TRBV10-1 with TRBJ1-5, with TRBD1 identical over 8 bases. The CDR3 DNA is TGCGCCAGCAGTGTGGGTCAGGGGGCAGGTCAGCCCCAGCATTTT. Amino acids: CASSVGQGAGQPQHF.